This T cell receptor (beta chain) was retrieved from a study of T-cell memory formation after mild COVID-19. Overall study: Clusters were largely donor specific.

Concerning this clonotype: What it recognizes is unknown.

CDR1 is SNHLY, CDR2 FYNNEI, per germline. Trimming took 6 bases from V and 2 from J, leaving 11 bases between them. The CDR3 has 14 amino acids. Whole-study findings and limits: Some clones that responded were present in memory (sampled pre-infection), which suggests cross-reactive memory joined. Clones contracting across day 15 to 85 had a balanced CD4/CD8 profile; later expanding clones leaned CD4+.

TCR alpha and TCR beta cDNA libraries carrying sample barcodes and UMIs came from 5'RACE with constant-segment primers. TCRdb reanalysed the 5' RACE reads using MiXCR and keeps one entry per CDR3 protein. The profile covers more than 300,000 distinct CDR3 sequences, with about 13% appearing a single time and roughly 20% taken by the ten largest. V and J are TRBV2 and TRBJ2-1; a weak D match, TRBD2 (5 bases). This receptor was identified in a man between 18 and 29 years old who had mild COVID-19 (a few samples of this study predate the infection). Cell type and time point are not known. Sequences were obtained from PBMCs or a T cell subset sorted from them (not recorded which). For the CDR3, the DNA is TGTGCCAGCAGGGAACTAGTACCCTACAATGAGCAGTTCTTC. It translates to CASRELVPYNEQFF.